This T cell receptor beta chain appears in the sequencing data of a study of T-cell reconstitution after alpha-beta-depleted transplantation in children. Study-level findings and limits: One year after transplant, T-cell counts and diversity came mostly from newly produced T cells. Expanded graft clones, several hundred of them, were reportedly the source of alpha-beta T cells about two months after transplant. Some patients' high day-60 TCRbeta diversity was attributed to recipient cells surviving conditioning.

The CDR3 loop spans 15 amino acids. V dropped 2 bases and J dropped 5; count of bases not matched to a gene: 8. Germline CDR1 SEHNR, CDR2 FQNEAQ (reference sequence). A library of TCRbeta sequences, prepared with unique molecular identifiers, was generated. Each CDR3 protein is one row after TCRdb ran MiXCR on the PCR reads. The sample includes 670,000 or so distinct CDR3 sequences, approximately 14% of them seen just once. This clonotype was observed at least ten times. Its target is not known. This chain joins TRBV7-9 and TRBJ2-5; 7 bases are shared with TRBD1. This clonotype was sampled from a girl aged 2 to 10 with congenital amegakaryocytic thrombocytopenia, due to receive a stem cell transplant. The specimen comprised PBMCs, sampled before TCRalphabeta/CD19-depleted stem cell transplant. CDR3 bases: TGTGCCAGCAGCTTACTCCAGGGGGTTGAGGAGACCCAGTACTTC. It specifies CASSLLQGVEETQYF.